The sequence of this T cell receptor beta chain was determined in a study of blood T cell repertoires in COVID-19. Study summary: Spain, Italy and the United States supplied samples that represented acute and convalescent COVID-19. PBMCs, B-cell-depleted T cells, or T cells provided the cDNA or gDNA that made up the material.

Original processing methods: From reference gene primer amplification, estimates of nucleated cell counts were derived. The repertoire was sequenced with immunoSEQ multiplex PCR; TCRdb's copy has only in-frame clones and lacks some. The V and J calls and clone size were taken over from that table, and D and trimming were inferred from the DNA. The sample carries about 230,000 clones, roughly 80% recorded once. The ends were cut back, 3 bases at V and 8 bases at J, with 16 bases in the middle. This CDR3 is 14 amino acids long. Germline assignment: CDR1 SEHNR and CDR2 FQNEAQ (reference sequence). Sequencing input: peripheral blood. The rearrangement uses TRBV7-9 and TRBJ1-2; D perhaps matches TRBD1 (6 bases). The origin of this receptor is a woman older than 75 with acute or convalescent COVID-19. CDR3 protein: CASSLETGPGGYTF. CDR3 sequence (DNA): TGTGCCAGCAGCTTGGAGACAGGCCCCGGGGGCTACACCTTC.